These 13 T cell receptor beta chains were sequenced from one sample in a study of shared clonotypes between healthy human individuals (dated by TCRdb to the early 2020s). To prepare the library, the immunoSEQ multiplex PCR assay was applied. In TCRdb, the immuneACCESS table is reduced to in-frame sequences with V and J assigned. These tables do not hold every clone; where another copy was compared, an unresolved V gene accounts for under half, and the others remain unexplained. The sample records millions of clones, about 95% of which are singletons. The ten largest clonotypes hold 0.9% to 1.4% of the sample. CD8 naive samples consisted of CD45RO-negative cells that were positively selected for CCR7, yielding a CD45RA+CCR7+ population without TemRA cells. The sample consisted of naive CD8+ T cells sorted from blood. The sample's cell subset or site label, in plain terms: CD45RA+CCR7+. The receptors were gathered from a man between 18 and 35 years old in good health.

Of note for this clone: The sample has other DNA sequences that encode this CDR3 too. The CDR3 DNA reads as TGTGCCAGCAGCTTAGGCAGCACTGAAGCTTTCTTT. It translates to CASSLGSTEAFF. The chain couples TRBV5-4 to TRBJ1-1; D is unclear. V lost 2 bases to trimming and J lost 4 bases, with 6 bases between them. Germline V gene data show CDR1 as SGHNT and CDR2 as YYREEE (reference sequence). This CDR3 spans 12 amino acids.

The chain employs TRBV9 and TRBJ1-1; D unresolved. V dropped 4 bases and J dropped 2 bases, with 15 bases sitting between them. Germline CDR1 SGDLS, CDR2 YYNGEE. The CDR3 is 15 amino acids. This chain's CDR3 is CASSFMVGDNTEAFF. CDR3 nucleotide sequence: TGTGCCAGCAGCTTTATGGTAGGAGATAACACTGAAGCTTTCTTT.

This rearrangement joins TRBV27 to TRBJ2-7, with 8 bases lining up with TRBD2. This CDR3 has 15 residues. The germline CDR1 and CDR2 sequences are MNHEY and SMNVEV (reference sequence). Trimming cost V 3 bases and J 3 bases; bases outside gene matches: 7. CDR3 in DNA: TGTGCCAGCAGTTTGGGGCGGGGGGCCCACTACGAGCAGTACTTC. It specifies CASSLGRGAHYEQYF.

As to this clone: Other DNA sequences of this sample code for an identical CDR3. The J gene is TRBJ1-2, the V gene TRBV4-1, with 7 bases lining up with TRBD1. J gave up 1 base and V 1 base, and 3 bases lay outside the gene matches. CDR1 and CDR2 from the germline V gene are MGHRA and YSYEKL. This CDR3 region has 15 residues. As DNA, the CDR3 is TGCGCCAGCAGCCAAGTAACAGGGGATAACTATGGCTACACCTTC. As protein: CASSQVTGDNYGYTF.

This clone was seen only once. The chain uses TRBV6-6 and TRBJ1-2; D may be TRBD1 (5 bases). Germline loops: CDR1 MNHNY, CDR2 SVGAGI (reference sequence). The CDR3 extends over 14 amino acids. Trimming took off 1 base at V and 2 bases at J, with 8 bases between the two ends. CDR3 amino acids: CASSYFGGNYGYTF. In DNA form, the CDR3 reads TGTGCCAGCAGTTACTTCGGGGGAAACTATGGCTACACCTTC.

The chain is built from TRBV27 and TRBJ1-2, with no clear D. Germline V gene lookup returns CDR1 MNHEY and CDR2 SMNVEV (reference sequence). V was shortened by 0 bases and J by 1 base, with 12 bases between the two germline ends. There are 16 residues in the CDR3. The CDR3 reads CASSLSTYTRNYGYTF. The CDR3 nucleotides are TGTGCCAGCAGTTTATCGACATACACCCGTAACTATGGCTACACCTTC.

This clone came up once. The chain employs TRBV5-1 and TRBJ2-3; 12 nucleotides line up with TRBD2. The CDR3 covers 16 residues. Per the germline V gene, CDR1 is SGHRS and CDR2 is YFSETQ. V was pared by 2 bases and J by 5 bases, with 6 bases of the junction left unmatched. The CDR3 region has the DNA TGCGCCAGCAGCTTAAGGACTAGCGGGATCAGAGATACGCAGTATTTT. This codes for CASSLRTSGIRDTQYF.

This chain connects TRBV7-9 to TRBJ2-7; TRBD2 matches at 15 bases. The CDR3 spans 17 residues. Germline CDR1 and CDR2: SEHNR and FQNEAQ (reference sequence). V gave up 3 bases and J gave up 4 bases; unmatched junction bases: 7. The CDR3, as DNA: TGTGCCAGCAGCTTCGGGACTAGCGGGAGGCTGGGTTACGAGCAGTACTTC. As protein: CASSFGTSGRLGYEQYF.

This clone was observed a handful of times. The rearrangement links TRBV18 to TRBJ1-5; D might be TRBD1 (5 bases). Germline CDR1 KGHSH, CDR2 LQKENI. Trimming left V 6 bases short and J 0 bases short, with 12 bases between. CDR3 length: 15 residues. In DNA form, the CDR3 reads TGTGCCAGCTCCTTCGGGGCCGGTAGCAATCAGCCCCAGCATTTT. This encodes CASSFGAGSNQPQHF.

The V and J genes are TRBV9 and TRBJ2-3; unclear D gene. CDR1 and CDR2 (germline): SGDLS, YYNGEE. This CDR3 has 14 amino acids. The germline V and J ends were trimmed by 0 bases and 2 bases, with 7 bases remaining between them. CDR3 in amino acids: CASSVELLTDTQYF. CDR3 bases: TGTGCCAGCAGCGTAGAGCTTCTCACAGATACGCAGTATTTT.

The rearrangement uses TRBV6-1 and TRBJ2-7; no reliable D call. Between the trimmed V and J ends, which lost 5 bases and 0 bases, there was a span of 11 bases. Germline V gene data show CDR1 as MNHNS and CDR2 as SASEGT. The CDR3 sequence is 14 residues long. The CDR3 nucleotides read TGTGCCAGCAGTCTTCCGTCAAGCTCCTACGAGCAGTACTTC. This encodes CASSLPSSSYEQYF.

This clone was recorded once. The chain employs TRBV4-3 and TRBJ2-7; D is unclear. Trimming stripped 0 bases from V and 2 bases from J, with 5 bases between. Germline V gives CDR1 LGHNA, CDR2 YSLEER. CDR3 length equals 13 residues. CDR3 in DNA: TGCGCCAGCAGCCAAGAGCACCCCTACGAGCAGTACTTC. The encoded protein is CASSQEHPYEQYF.

V usage is TRBV5-6 and J usage is TRBJ2-7; 8 nucleotides agree with TRBD2. Germline loops: CDR1 SGHDT, CDR2 YYEEEE. The CDR3 has 14 residues. With 1 base clipped from V and 6 bases from J, the junction kept 6 bases outside the gene matches. The CDR3 DNA reads TGTGCCAGCAGCTTGATTGCGGGAGGACGCGAGCAGTACTTC. Protein product: CASSLIAGGREQYF. The full variable domain, with the rest looked up from reference TRBV5-6 and TRBJ2-7, is DAGVTQSPTHLIKTRGQQVTLRCSPKSGHDTVSWYQQALGQGPQFIFQYYEEEERQRGNFPDRFSGHQFPNYSSELNVNALLLGDSALYLCASSLIAGGREQYFGPGTRLTVT.